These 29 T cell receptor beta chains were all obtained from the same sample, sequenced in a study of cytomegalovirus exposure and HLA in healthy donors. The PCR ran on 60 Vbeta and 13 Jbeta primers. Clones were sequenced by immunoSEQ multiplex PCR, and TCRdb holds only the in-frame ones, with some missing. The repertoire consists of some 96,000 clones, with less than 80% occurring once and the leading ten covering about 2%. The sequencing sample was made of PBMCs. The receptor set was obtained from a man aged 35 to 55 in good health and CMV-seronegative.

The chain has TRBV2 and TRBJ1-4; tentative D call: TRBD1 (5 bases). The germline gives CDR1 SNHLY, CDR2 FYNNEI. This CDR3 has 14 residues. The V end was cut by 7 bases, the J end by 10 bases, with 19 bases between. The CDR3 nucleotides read TGTGCCAGCAACTCAGGCCCAGGGATAGGAAAACTGTTTTTT. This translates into CASNSGPGIGKLFF. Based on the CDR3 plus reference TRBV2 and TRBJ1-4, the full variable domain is EPEVTQTPSHQVTQMGQEVILRCVPISNHLYFYWYRQILGQKVEFLVSFYNNEISEKSEIFDDQFSVERPDGSNFTLKIRSTKLEDSAMYFCASNSGPGIGKLFFGSGTQLSVL.

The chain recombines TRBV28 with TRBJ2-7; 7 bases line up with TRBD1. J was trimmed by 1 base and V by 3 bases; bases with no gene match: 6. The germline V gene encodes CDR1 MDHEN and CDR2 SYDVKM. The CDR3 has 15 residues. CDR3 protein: CASSFGGTESYEQYF. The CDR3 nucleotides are TGTGCCAGCAGTTTTGGTGGGACAGAGTCCTACGAGCAGTACTTC.

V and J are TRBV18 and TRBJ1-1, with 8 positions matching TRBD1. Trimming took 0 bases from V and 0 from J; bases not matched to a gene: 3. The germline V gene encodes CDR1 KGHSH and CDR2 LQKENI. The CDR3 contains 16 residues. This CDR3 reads CASSPPQGALNTEAFF. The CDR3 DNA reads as TGTGCCAGCTCACCACCCCAGGGGGCCCTGAACACTGAAGCTTTCTTT.

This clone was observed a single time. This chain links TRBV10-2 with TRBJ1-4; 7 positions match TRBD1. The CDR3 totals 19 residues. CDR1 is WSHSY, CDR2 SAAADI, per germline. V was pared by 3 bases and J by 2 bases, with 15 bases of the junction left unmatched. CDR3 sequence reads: CASSDLGEGAFRTNEKLFF. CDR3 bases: TGCGCCAGCAGTGACCTCGGTGAGGGGGCGTTTAGGACTAATGAAAAACTGTTTTTT.

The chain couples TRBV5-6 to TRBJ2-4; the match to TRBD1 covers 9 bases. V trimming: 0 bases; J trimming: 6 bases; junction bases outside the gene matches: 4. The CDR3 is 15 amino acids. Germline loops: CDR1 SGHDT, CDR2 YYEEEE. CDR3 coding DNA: TGTGCCAGCAGCTTGGGGGGACAGGGCTTAAACATTCAGTACTTC. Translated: CASSLGGQGLNIQYF.

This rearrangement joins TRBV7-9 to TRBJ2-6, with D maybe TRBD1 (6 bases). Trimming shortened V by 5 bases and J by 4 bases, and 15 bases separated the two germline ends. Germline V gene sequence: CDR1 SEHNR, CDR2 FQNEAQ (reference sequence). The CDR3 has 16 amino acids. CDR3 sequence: CASSDPQGPGANVLTF. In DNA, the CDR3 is TGTGCCAGCAGCGACCCACAGGGACCAGGGGCCAACGTCCTGACTTTC.

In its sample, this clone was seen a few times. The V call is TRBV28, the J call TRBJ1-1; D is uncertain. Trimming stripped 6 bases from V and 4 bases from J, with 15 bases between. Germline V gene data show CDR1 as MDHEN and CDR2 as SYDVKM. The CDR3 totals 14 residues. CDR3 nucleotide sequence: TGTGCCAGCAGGACGAGGAGGGCCTCCACTGAAGCTTTCTTT. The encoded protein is CASRTRRASTEAFF.

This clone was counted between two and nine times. The CDR3 coding sequence is TGTGCCAGCAGCTTACTCACATCCTACACCTTC. Translating gives CASSLLTSYTF. The chain joins TRBV7-8 to TRBJ1-2; D ambiguous. Trimming cost V 2 bases and J 10 bases, with 8 bases left between them. CDR1 and CDR2 from the germline V gene are SGHVS and FQNEAQ. This CDR3 has 11 amino acids.

The CDR3 DNA follows: TGCGCCAGCAGGCCCGGGACATCAACTTTCTACGAGCAGTACTTC. This sequence encodes CASRPGTSTFYEQYF. V usage is TRBV10-2 and J usage is TRBJ2-7, with D maybe TRBD1 (6 bases). This CDR3 has 15 amino acids. Trimming took off 6 bases at V and 3 bases at J, with 18 bases between the two ends. Germline CDR1 is WSHSY and CDR2 is SAAADI.

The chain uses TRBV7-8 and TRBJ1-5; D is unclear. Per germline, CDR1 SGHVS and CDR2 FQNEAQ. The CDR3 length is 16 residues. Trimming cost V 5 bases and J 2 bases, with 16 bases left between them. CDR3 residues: CASSPARHQGNQPQHF. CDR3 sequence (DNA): TGTGCCAGCAGCCCGGCCAGGCATCAGGGCAATCAGCCCCAGCATTTT.

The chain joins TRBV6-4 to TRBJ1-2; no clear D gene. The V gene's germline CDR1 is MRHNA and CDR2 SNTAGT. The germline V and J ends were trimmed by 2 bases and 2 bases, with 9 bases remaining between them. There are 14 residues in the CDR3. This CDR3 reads CASSDQPGNYGYTF. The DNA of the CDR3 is TGTGCCAGCAGTGACCAACCGGGAAACTATGGCTACACCTTC.

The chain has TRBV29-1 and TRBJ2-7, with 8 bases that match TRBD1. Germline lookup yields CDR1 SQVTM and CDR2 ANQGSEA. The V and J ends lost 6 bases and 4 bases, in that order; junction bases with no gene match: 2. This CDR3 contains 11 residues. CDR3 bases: TGCAGCGTGAACAGGGGGTACGAGCAGTACTTC. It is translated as CSVNRGYEQYF.

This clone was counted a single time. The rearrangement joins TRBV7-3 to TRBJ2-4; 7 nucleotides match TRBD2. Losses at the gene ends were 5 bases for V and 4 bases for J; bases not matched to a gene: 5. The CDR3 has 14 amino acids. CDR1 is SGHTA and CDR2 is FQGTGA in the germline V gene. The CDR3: CASSISAGKNIQYF. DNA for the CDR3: TGTGCCAGCAGCATTTCAGCGGGAAAAAACATTCAGTACTTC.

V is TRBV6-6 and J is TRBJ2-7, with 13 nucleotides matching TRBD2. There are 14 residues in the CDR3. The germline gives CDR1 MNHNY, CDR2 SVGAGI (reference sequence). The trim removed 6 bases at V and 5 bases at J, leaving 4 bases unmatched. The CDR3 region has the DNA TGTGCCAGCAGCAGACTAGCGGGGGGCCACGAGCAGTACTTC. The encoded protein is CASSRLAGGHEQYF.

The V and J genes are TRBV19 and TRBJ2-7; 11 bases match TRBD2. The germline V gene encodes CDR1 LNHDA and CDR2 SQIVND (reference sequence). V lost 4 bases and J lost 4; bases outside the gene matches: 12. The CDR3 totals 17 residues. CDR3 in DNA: TGTGCCAGTAGTACTACTAGCGGGGGACGAATATTTTACGAGCAGTACTTC. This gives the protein CASSTTSGGRIFYEQYF. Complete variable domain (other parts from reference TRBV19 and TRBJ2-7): DGGITQSPKYLFRKEGQNVTLSCEQNLNHDAMYWYRQDPGQGLRLIYYSQIVNDFQKGDIAEGYSVSREKKESFPLTVTSAQKNPTAFYLCASSTTSGGRIFYEQYFGPGTRLTVT.

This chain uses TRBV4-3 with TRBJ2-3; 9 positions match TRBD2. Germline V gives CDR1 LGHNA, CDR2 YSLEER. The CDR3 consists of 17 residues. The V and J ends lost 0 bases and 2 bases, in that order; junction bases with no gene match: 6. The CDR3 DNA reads TGCGCCAGCAGCCAAGATAGGTTAGCGGGGGTCACAGATACGCAGTATTTT. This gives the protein CASSQDRLAGVTDTQYF.

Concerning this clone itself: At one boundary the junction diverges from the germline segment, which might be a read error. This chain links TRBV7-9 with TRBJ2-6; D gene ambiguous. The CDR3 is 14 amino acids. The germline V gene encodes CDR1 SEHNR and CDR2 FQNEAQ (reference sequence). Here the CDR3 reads CSSTIGSGANVLTF. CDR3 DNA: TGTTCCAGCACCATCGGTTCTGGGGCCAACGTCCTGACTTTC.

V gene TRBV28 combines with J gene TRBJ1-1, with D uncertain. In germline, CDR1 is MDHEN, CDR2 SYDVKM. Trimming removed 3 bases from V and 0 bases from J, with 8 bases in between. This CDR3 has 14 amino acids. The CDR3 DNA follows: TGTGCCAGCAGTTTGTACGGTATGAACACTGAAGCTTTCTTT. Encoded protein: CASSLYGMNTEAFF.

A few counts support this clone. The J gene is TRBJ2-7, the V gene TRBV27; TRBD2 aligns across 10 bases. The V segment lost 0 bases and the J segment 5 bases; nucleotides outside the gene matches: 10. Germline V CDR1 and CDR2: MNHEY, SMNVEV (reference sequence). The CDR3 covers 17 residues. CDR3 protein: CASSLSPSGSLGDEQYF. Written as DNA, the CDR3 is TGTGCCAGCAGTTTATCACCTAGCGGGAGCCTTGGGGACGAGCAGTACTTC.

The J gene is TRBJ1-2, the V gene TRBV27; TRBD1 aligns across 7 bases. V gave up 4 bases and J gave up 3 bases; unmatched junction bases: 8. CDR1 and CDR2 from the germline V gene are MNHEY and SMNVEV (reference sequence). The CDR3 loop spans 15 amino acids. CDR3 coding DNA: TGTGCCAGCAGTTCAGGGCAAGGGACAGACTATGGCTACACCTTC. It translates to CASSSGQGTDYGYTF.

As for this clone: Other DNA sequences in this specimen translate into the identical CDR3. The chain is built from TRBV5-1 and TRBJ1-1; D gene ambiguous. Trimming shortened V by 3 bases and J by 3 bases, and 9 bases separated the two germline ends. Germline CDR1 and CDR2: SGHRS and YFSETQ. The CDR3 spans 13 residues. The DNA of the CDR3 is TGCGCCAGCAGCTCAGGTCAGGACACTGAAGCTTTCTTT. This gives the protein CASSSGQDTEAFF.

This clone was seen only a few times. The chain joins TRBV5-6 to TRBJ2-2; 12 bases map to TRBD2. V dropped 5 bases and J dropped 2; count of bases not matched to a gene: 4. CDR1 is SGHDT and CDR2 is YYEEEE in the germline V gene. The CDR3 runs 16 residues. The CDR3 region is CASSILAGGNTGELFF. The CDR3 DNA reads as TGTGCCAGCAGTATACTAGCGGGGGGAAACACCGGGGAGCTGTTTTTT.

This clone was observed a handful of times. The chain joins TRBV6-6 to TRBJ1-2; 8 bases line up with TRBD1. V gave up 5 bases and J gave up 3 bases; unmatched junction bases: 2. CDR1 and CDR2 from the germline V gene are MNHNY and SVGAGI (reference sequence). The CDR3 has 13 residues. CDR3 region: CASSPTGDYGYTF. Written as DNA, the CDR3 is TGTGCCAGCAGTCCGACAGGGGACTATGGCTACACCTTC.

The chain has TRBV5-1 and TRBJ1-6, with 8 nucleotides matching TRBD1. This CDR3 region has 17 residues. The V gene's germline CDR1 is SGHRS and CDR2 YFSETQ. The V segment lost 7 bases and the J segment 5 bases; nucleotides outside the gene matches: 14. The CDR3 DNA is TGCGCCAGCCGGGAAACGTGGACAGGGAGGGATAATTCACCCCTCCACTTT. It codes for CASRETWTGRDNSPLHF.

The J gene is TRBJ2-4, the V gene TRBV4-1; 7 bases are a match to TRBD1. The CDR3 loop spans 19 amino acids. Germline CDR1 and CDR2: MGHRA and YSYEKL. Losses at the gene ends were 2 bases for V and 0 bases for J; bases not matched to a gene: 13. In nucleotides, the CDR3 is TGCGCCAGCAGCCAACCCCCGGGACAGAAGGATCTAGCCAAAAACATTCAGTACTTC. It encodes CASSQPPGQKDLAKNIQYF.

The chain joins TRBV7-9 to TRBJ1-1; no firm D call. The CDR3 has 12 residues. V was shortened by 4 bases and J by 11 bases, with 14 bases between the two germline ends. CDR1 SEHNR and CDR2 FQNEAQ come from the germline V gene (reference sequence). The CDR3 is CASSSPPGEAFF. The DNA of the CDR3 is TGTGCCAGCAGCTCCCCCCCGGGAGAGGCTTTCTTT.

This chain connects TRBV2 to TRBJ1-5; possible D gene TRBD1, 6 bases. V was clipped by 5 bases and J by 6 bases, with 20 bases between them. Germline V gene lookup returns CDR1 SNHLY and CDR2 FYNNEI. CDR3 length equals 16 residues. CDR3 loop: CASSSGEQGIIQPQHF. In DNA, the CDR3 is TGTGCCAGCAGTTCGGGTGAGCAGGGGATAATTCAGCCCCAGCATTTT.

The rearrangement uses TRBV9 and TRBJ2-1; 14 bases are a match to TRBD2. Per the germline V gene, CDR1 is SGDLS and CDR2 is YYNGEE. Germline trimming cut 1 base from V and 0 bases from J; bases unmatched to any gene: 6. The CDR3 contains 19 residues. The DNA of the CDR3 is TGTGCCAGCAGCGTATCTGACGGGACTAGCGGGAGCTCCTACAATGAGCAGTTCTTC. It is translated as CASSVSDGTSGSSYNEQFF. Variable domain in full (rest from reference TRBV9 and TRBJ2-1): DSGVTQTPKHLITATGQRVTLRCSPRSGDLSVYWYQQSLDQGLQFLIQYYNGEERAKGNILERFSAQQFPDLHSELNLSSLELGDSALYFCASSVSDGTSGSSYNEQFFGPGTRLTVL.

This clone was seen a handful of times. The CDR3 protein is CASSPIGANEKLFF. CDR3 nucleotides: TGCGCCAGCAGCCCCATTGGAGCTAATGAAAAACTGTTTTTT. The chain couples TRBV5-1 to TRBJ1-4; D is unclear. This CDR3 has 14 amino acids. The germline V and J ends were trimmed by 4 bases and 3 bases, with 10 bases remaining between them. CDR1 is SGHRS, CDR2 YFSETQ, per germline. Combining the CDR3 with reference TRBV5-1 and TRBJ1-4 gives the whole variable domain KAGVTQTPRYLIKTRGQQVTLSCSPISGHRSVSWYQQTPGQGLQFLFEYFSETQRNKGNFPGRFSGRQFSNSRSEMNVSTLELGDSALYLCASSPIGANEKLFFGSGTQLSVL.